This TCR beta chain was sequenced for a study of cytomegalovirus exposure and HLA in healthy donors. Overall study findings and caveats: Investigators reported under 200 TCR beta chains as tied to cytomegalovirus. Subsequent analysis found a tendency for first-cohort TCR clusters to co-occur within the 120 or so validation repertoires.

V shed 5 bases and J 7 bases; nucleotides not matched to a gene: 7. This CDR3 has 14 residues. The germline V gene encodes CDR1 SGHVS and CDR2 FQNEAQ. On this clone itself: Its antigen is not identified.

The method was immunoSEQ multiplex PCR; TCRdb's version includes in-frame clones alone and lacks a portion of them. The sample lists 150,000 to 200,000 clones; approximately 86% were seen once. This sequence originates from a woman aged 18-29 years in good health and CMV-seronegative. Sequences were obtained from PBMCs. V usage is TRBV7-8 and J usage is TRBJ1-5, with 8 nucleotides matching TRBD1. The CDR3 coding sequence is TGTGCCAGCAGCCCCGGGACAGGTGACCAGCCCCAGCATTTT. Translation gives CASSPGTGDQPQHF.